The 30 T cell receptor beta chains below were found in one sample sequenced in a study of early T cells in non-severe SARS-CoV-2 infection listed by TCRdb under 2021. The protocol used for the library was 5' RACE. The sequencer listed for this sample is NextSeq 500. TCRdb trimmed public reads at Q25 via fastp, called clones via MiXCR and kept in-frame beta chains. Every CDR3 protein is listed once, alongside the most common genes and DNA of its rows. In this sample the table shows under 70,000 distinct CDR3 sequences, over 4.5% of which occur a single time. The top ten constitute about 3.4% of the sample. This sample comprised whole blood, obtained at baseline. These receptors came from an adult who was a healthcare worker with PCR-confirmed SARS-CoV-2 infection or an uninfected control (not recorded which).

In this sample, this clonotype turned up many times. The J gene is TRBJ2-1, the V gene TRBV6-6; 13 positions agree with TRBD2. V gave up 4 bases and J gave up 4 bases; unmatched junction bases: 10. The CDR3 sequence is 18 residues long. Germline V gives CDR1 MNHNY, CDR2 SVGAGI (reference sequence). The CDR3 coding sequence is TGTGCCAGCAGTTCCCTTCGTCGGACTAGCGGGAGTTACAATGAGCAGTTCTTC. This sequence encodes CASSSLRRTSGSYNEQFF.

This clonotype has ten or more counts. This rearrangement joins TRBV11-2 to TRBJ2-7; 12 bases align to TRBD1. This CDR3 is 15 amino acids long. Germline V CDR1 and CDR2: SGHAT, FQNNGV. V lost 5 bases and J lost 2; bases outside the gene matches: 4. CDR3 in DNA: TGTGCCAGCAGCCCCGGGACAGGGGGCCCCTACGAGCAGTACTTC. It translates to CASSPGTGGPYEQYF.

This clonotype came up many times. V usage is TRBV5-1 and J usage is TRBJ2-7, with D hard to call. The CDR3 is 11 amino acids. V was cut by 2 bases and J by 3 bases, with 3 bases left in between. Germline CDR1 reads SGHRS; CDR2 reads YFSETQ. CDR3 DNA: TGCGCCAGCAGCTTCAACTACGAGCAGTACTTC. Protein: CASSFNYEQYF.

The chain uses TRBV4-1 and TRBJ1-2; 9 bases are shared with TRBD1. The junction had 13 bases not matched to a gene; V was cut back by 6 bases and J by 5 bases. This CDR3 is built from 16 residues. Looked up from germline, CDR1 is MGHRA and CDR2 is YSYEKL. CDR3 nucleotide sequence: TGCGCCAGCAGACCCCGGACAGGGGCCATGGTGTATGGCTACACCTTC. It codes for CASRPRTGAMVYGYTF.

This clonotype was found many times. The V call is TRBV3-1, the J call TRBJ1-5; D is ambiguous. The V gene lost 2 bases and the J gene lost 9 bases, with 11 bases spanning the gap. Germline CDR1 is LGHDT and CDR2 is YNNKEL (reference sequence). The CDR3 loop spans 13 amino acids. CDR3 residues: CASSQSPPAPQHF. The DNA for the CDR3 is TGTGCCAGCAGCCAATCCCCACCGGCGCCCCAGCATTTT.

The table lists this clonotype with many counts. The chain recombines TRBV7-9 with TRBJ1-1; no clear D gene. CDR1 and CDR2 from the germline V gene are SEHNR and FQNEAQ (reference sequence). The CDR3 has 14 residues. The germline V and J ends were trimmed by 0 bases and 0 bases, with 5 bases remaining between them. The CDR3: CASSLAGLNTEAFF. The CDR3 nucleotides are TGTGCCAGCAGCTTAGCGGGGTTGAACACTGAAGCTTTCTTT.

This clonotype was counted many times. V gene TRBV25-1 combines with J gene TRBJ1-3; D unresolved. CDR3 length: 12 amino acids. V lost 1 base and J 2 bases, leaving 0 bases between the germline ends. Germline V gives CDR1 MGHDK, CDR2 SYGVNS. CDR3 loop: CASSESGNTIYF. The CDR3 DNA follows: TGTGCCAGCAGTGAATCTGGAAACACCATATATTTT. The full variable domain, its missing parts supplied by reference TRBV25-1 and TRBJ1-3, is EADIYQTPRYLVIGTGKKITLECSQTMGHDKMYWYQQDPGMELHLIHYSYGVNSTEKGDLSSESTVSRIRTEHFPLTLESARPSHTSQYLCASSESGNTIYFGEGSWLTVV.

This clonotype was recorded many times. The V gene is TRBV20-1, the J gene TRBJ1-1; weak D call: TRBD1 (5 bases). V lost 0 bases and J lost 4, with 18 bases in between. Germline V gene sequence: CDR1 DFQATT, CDR2 SNEGSKA (reference sequence). The CDR3 runs 16 residues. The CDR3 sequence is CSARDPRAGLATEAFF. The CDR3 DNA sequence: TGCAGTGCTAGAGATCCTCGGGCAGGGCTGGCCACTGAAGCTTTCTTT.

This clonotype has just a few counts. This chain's CDR3 is CAINPEMGEKLFF. The CDR3 DNA reads as TGTGCCATCAATCCGGAAATGGGGGAAAAACTGTTTTTT. This chain links TRBV10-3 with TRBJ1-4; no reliable D call. There are 13 residues in the CDR3. In germline, CDR1 is ENHRY, CDR2 SYGVKD. V was cut by 7 bases and J by 8 bases, with 14 bases left in between.

Many counts were recorded for this clonotype. The chain joins TRBV6-5 to TRBJ2-2; no definite D call. In germline, CDR1 is MNHEY, CDR2 SVGAGI. This CDR3 comprises 14 residues. V lost 0 bases and J 1 base, leaving 3 bases between the germline ends. CDR3 DNA: TGTGCCAGCAGTTACTCTGGGAACACCGGGGAGCTGTTTTTT. It encodes CASSYSGNTGELFF.

The sample holds many counts of this clonotype. The rearrangement links TRBV18 to TRBJ2-1; TRBD2 aligns across 10 bases. Germline loops: CDR1 KGHSH, CDR2 LQKENI. The CDR3 covers 16 residues. V dropped 2 bases and J dropped 5; count of bases not matched to a gene: 6. The CDR3, as DNA: TGTGCCAGCTCACCAGCTCTAGCGGGAGATCACAATGAGCAGTTCTTC. This sequence encodes CASSPALAGDHNEQFF.

This rearrangement joins TRBV7-9 to TRBJ2-5; possibly TRBD2 for D (5 bases). Between the trimmed V and J ends, which lost 5 bases and 7 bases, there was a span of 14 bases. The CDR3 extends over 13 amino acids. The germline CDR1 and CDR2 sequences are SEHNR and FQNEAQ (reference sequence). This CDR3 is CASSPEREWTQYF. The CDR3 coding sequence is TGTGCCAGCAGCCCCGAGAGGGAATGGACCCAGTACTTC.

The rearrangement links TRBV20-1 to TRBJ2-1, with TRBD1 matching over 7 bases. J was trimmed by 4 bases and V by 1 base; bases with no gene match: 7. Germline-derived CDR1 and CDR2 are DFQATT and SNEGSKA (reference sequence). The CDR3 loop spans 15 amino acids. This CDR3 is CSARVEDRRYNEQFF. CDR3 sequence (DNA): TGCAGTGCTAGAGTGGAGGACAGGCGATACAATGAGCAGTTCTTC.

This clonotype came up many times. The J gene is TRBJ2-1, the V gene TRBV6-1, with 14 positions matching TRBD2. CDR3 length: 16 amino acids. The V and J ends lost 0 bases and 7 bases, in that order; junction bases with no gene match: 2. Germline CDR1 is MNHNS and CDR2 is SASEGT. CDR3 in amino acids: CASSEARTSGRNEQFF. CDR3 sequence (DNA): TGTGCCAGCAGTGAAGCGAGGACTAGCGGGAGGAATGAGCAGTTCTTC.

This clonotype was counted only a few times. The rearrangement joins TRBV7-6 to TRBJ2-1, with 8 bases that match TRBD2. There are 14 residues in the CDR3. Trimming removed 4 bases from V and 8 bases from J; junction bases left unmatched: 7. The germline gives CDR1 SGHVS, CDR2 FNYEAQ. CDR3 sequence (DNA): TGTGCCAGCAGCTCCCCAGGGACTAGGGATGAGCAGTTCTTC. Protein product: CASSSPGTRDEQFF.

This clonotype has ten or more counts. The rearrangement links TRBV19 to TRBJ1-1; unclear D gene. CDR3 length equals 12 residues. V lost 5 bases, J lost 0 bases, and 4 bases lay in between. CDR1 and CDR2 from the germline V gene are LNHDA and SQIVND (reference sequence). The CDR3 loop is CASSFLNTEAFF. CDR3 coding DNA: TGTGCCAGTAGTTTCTTGAACACTGAAGCTTTCTTT.

The chain couples TRBV29-1 to TRBJ2-7, with D possibly being TRBD2 (6 bases). The CDR3 runs 13 residues. Per the germline V gene, CDR1 is SQVTM and CDR2 is ANQGSEA. V shed 7 bases and J shed 0 bases, with 13 bases lying between them. The CDR3 coding sequence is TGCAGCGGGCGGGATTCTATCTCCTACGAGCAGTACTTC. Its translation is CSGRDSISYEQYF.

This clonotype has a count of ten or more. V and J are TRBV19 and TRBJ1-5, with a possible D match to TRBD1 (6 bases). V was pared by 5 bases and J by 3 bases, with 8 bases between. Germline values: CDR1 LNHDA, CDR2 SQIVND (reference sequence). The CDR3 covers 13 residues. CDR3: CASSRQANQPQHF. Here the CDR3 DNA reads TGTGCCAGTAGTCGACAGGCCAATCAGCCCCAGCATTTT.

The sample holds many counts of this clonotype. This rearrangement joins TRBV19 to TRBJ1-5; no clear D. CDR3 size: 14 residues. V lost 5 bases to trimming and J lost 4 bases, with 12 bases between them. Germline V CDR1 and CDR2: LNHDA, SQIVND (reference sequence). CDR3 loop: CASSQGNINQPQHF. The CDR3 bases are TGTGCCAGTAGTCAAGGAAACATTAATCAGCCCCAGCATTTT.

This clonotype has ten or more counts. This chain connects TRBV10-3 to TRBJ2-1; no definite D call. Germline CDR1 and CDR2: ENHRY and SYGVKD. CDR3 length: 14 amino acids. V lost 5 bases and J 4 bases, leaving 12 bases between the germline ends. This CDR3 reads CAISSEMGYNEQFF. The CDR3 bases are TGTGCCATCAGTTCCGAAATGGGGTACAATGAGCAGTTCTTC.

This clonotype was seen more than once but under ten times. The CDR3 DNA follows: TGTGCCAGCAGTTTAACCGGTTTCTCCACAGATACGCAGTATTTT. Encoded protein: CASSLTGFSTDTQYF. This chain joins TRBV28 and TRBJ2-3; D is unresolved. V lost 2 bases to trimming and J lost 2 bases, with 11 bases between them. The CDR3 spans 15 residues. Germline CDR1 MDHEN, CDR2 SYDVKM.

This clonotype was counted many times. This rearrangement joins TRBV9 to TRBJ2-7; a possible D gene is TRBD2 (5 bases). The V end lost 4 bases, the J end lost 1 base, and 12 bases lay between the germline ends. The CDR3 has 14 residues. Germline V gives CDR1 SGDLS, CDR2 YYNGEE. CDR3 loop: CASSPRALSYEQYF. The CDR3 nucleotides read TGTGCCAGCAGCCCGAGGGCTCTGTCCTACGAGCAGTACTTC.

This clonotype was seen ten or more times. The chain couples TRBV5-1 to TRBJ1-6, with 8 bases lining up with TRBD1. The V gene end was trimmed by 3 bases and the J gene end by 7 bases; junction bases not matched to a gene: 6. The CDR3 totals 15 residues. Germline V gene data show CDR1 as SGHRS and CDR2 as YFSETQ. The CDR3 region is CASSSTGEVNSPLHF. The CDR3 nucleotides read TGCGCCAGCAGCTCGACAGGGGAGGTCAATTCACCCCTCCACTTT.

This clonotype was observed many times. The rearrangement uses TRBV20-1 and TRBJ2-5; D is possibly TRBD1 (6 bases). Germline V lookup: CDR1 DFQATT, CDR2 SNEGSKA (reference sequence). Trimming took off 0 bases at V and 9 bases at J, with 14 bases between the two ends. The CDR3 has 13 residues. Here the CDR3 DNA reads TGCAGTGCTAGAGACACAGGGTTGGCGGCCCAGTACTTC. Its translation: CSARDTGLAAQYF.

The table lists this clonotype with many counts. The genes are TRBV6-5 and TRBJ1-3; the match to TRBD1 covers 8 bases. The CDR3 length is 13 residues. Trimming removed 6 bases from V and 7 bases from J; junction bases left unmatched: 5. The germline CDR1 and CDR2 sequences are MNHEY and SVGAGI. CDR3 amino acids: CASSQGARNTIYF. In nucleotides, the CDR3 is TGTGCCAGCAGCCAGGGGGCTCGGAACACCATATATTTT.

This chain uses TRBV4-2 with TRBJ2-1, with TRBD2 matching over 11 bases. CDR1 is LGHNA, CDR2 YNFKEQ, per germline. V lost 3 bases and J lost 5; bases outside the gene matches: 6. CDR3 length: 16 residues. CDR3 bases: TGTGCCAGCAGCCAGGAAGGGACTAGCGGAAACAATGAGCAGTTCTTC. Amino acid sequence: CASSQEGTSGNNEQFF.

The table lists this clonotype with many counts. The chain couples TRBV29-1 to TRBJ2-7; TRBD1 agrees at 8 bases. This CDR3 comprises 12 residues. Per the germline V gene, CDR1 is SQVTM and CDR2 is ANQGSEA. After removal of 4 bases from V and 3 bases from J, the junction contained 2 bases not matched to a gene. CDR3 region: CSVGTGSYEQYF. The CDR3 DNA follows: TGCAGCGTTGGGACAGGGAGCTACGAGCAGTACTTC.

The CDR3 region has the DNA TGCGCCAGCAGCCAAGATCCGACGGTACAAGAGACCCAGTACTTC. This gives the protein CASSQDPTVQETQYF. The gene calls are TRBV4-1 and TRBJ2-5; the D is unclear. Per germline, CDR1 MGHRA and CDR2 YSYEKL. CDR3 length equals 15 residues. Trimming stripped 0 bases from V and 2 bases from J, with 10 bases between.

The sample holds many counts of this clonotype. The chain combines TRBV7-2 with TRBJ2-4, with 8 positions matching TRBD2. This CDR3 is 20 amino acids long. V trimming: 0 bases; J trimming: 1 base; junction bases outside the gene matches: 14. In germline, CDR1 is SGHTA, CDR2 FQGNSA. CDR3 protein: CASSLAPKSFGRGAKNIQYF. The CDR3 DNA follows: TGTGCCAGCAGCTTAGCTCCGAAATCTTTCGGGAGGGGGGCCAAAAACATTCAGTACTTC. Filled out from reference TRBV7-2 and TRBJ2-4, the complete variable domain reads GAGVSQSPSNKVTEKGKDVELRCDPISGHTALYWYRQSLGQGLEFLIYFQGNSAPDKSGLPSDRFSAERTGGSVSTLTIQRTQQEDSAVYLCASSLAPKSFGRGAKNIQYFGAGTRLSVL.

In its sample, this clonotype was seen many times. The chain uses TRBV20-1 and TRBJ1-1, with 7 bases lining up with TRBD1. This CDR3 comprises 13 residues. CDR1 and CDR2 from the germline V gene are DFQATT and SNEGSKA (reference sequence). V gave up 3 bases and J gave up 9 bases; unmatched junction bases: 10. The CDR3 DNA reads as TGCAGTGCTAGGGTAGACAGGGTAGGGCAAGCTTTCTTT. It specifies CSARVDRVGQAFF.